These 24 T cell receptor beta chains share one sample of origin, sequenced in a study of PD-1 blockade in classical Hodgkin lymphoma. TCRdb's copy holds only in-frame clones and misses some; the assay was immunoSEQ multiplex PCR. The profile shows about 23,000 clones, 89% of them singletons. Time point noted: newly diagnosed, previously untreated cHL patient sample. With magnetic negative selection, CD4+ T cells were purified from PBMCs that had been thawed. The sample was CD4+ T cells from blood. The receptors derive from a human donor with classical Hodgkin lymphoma.

V gene TRBV14 combines with J gene TRBJ2-3; D not resolved. V was cut by 0 bases and J by 2 bases, with 9 bases left in between. The CDR3 has 15 amino acids. Germline CDR1 SGHDN, CDR2 FVKESK. The chain's CDR3 is CASSQETVPTDTQYF. The CDR3 bases are TGTGCCAGCAGCCAAGAGACCGTACCCACAGATACGCAGTATTTT.

Of note for this clone: The junction does not match germline at one end; this may be a read error. V is TRBV7-2 and J is TRBJ2-1, with 10 bases lining up with TRBD2. The V gene's germline CDR1 is SGHTA and CDR2 FQGNSA. The CDR3 consists of 15 residues. CDR3 sequence (DNA): TGTGCCAGCAGTTTAGGTAGCGGGAGGAACTATGAGCAGTTCTTC. It is translated as CASSLGSGRNYEQFF.

The CDR3 coding sequence is TGTGCCAGCAGCTTAAATTCGGCCACCGGGGAGCTGTTTTTT. It encodes CASSLNSATGELFF. The gene calls are TRBV7-6 and TRBJ2-2; D remains ambiguous. V was trimmed by 2 bases and J by 4 bases, leaving 8 bases between them. The germline CDR1 and CDR2 sequences are SGHVS and FNYEAQ. The CDR3 contains 14 residues.

The rearrangement joins TRBV27 to TRBJ2-1; TRBD1 is a possible D gene (7 bases). Per germline, CDR1 MNHEY and CDR2 SMNVEV (reference sequence). This CDR3 is built from 15 residues. V gave up 7 bases and J gave up 4 bases, with 17 bases separating them. In DNA, the CDR3 is TGTGCCAGCACCAGGGGGGACTTGCCATACAATGAGCAGTTCTTC. The encoded protein is CASTRGDLPYNEQFF.

The genes are TRBV6-5 and TRBJ2-7; no clear D. V lost 10 bases, J lost 2 bases, and 15 bases lay in between. Germline CDR1 is MNHEY and CDR2 is SVGAGI. The CDR3 spans 13 residues. CDR3 in amino acids: CATSRSATYEQYF. The CDR3 DNA is TGTGCCACCTCGAGGAGCGCTACCTACGAGCAGTACTTC.

V usage is TRBV11-3 and J usage is TRBJ2-3; 8 nucleotides align to TRBD2. V gave up 5 bases and J gave up 4 bases; unmatched junction bases: 5. The length of the CDR3 is 14 residues. In germline, CDR1 is SGHNT, CDR2 YENEEA. The CDR3 DNA reads as TGTGCCAGCAGCCCCAAGACTAGCGCAGATACGCAGTATTTT. Translating gives CASSPKTSADTQYF.

This rearrangement joins TRBV5-6 to TRBJ2-7, with 7 bases that match TRBD1. This CDR3 has 15 amino acids. Germline V lookup: CDR1 SGHDT, CDR2 YYEEEE. V shed 4 bases and J 2 bases; nucleotides not matched to a gene: 9. As DNA, the CDR3 is TGTGCCAGCAGCCACACCGGGACAGTGACCTACGAGCAGTACTTC. Translated: CASSHTGTVTYEQYF.

The J gene is TRBJ2-1, the V gene TRBV5-8; tentatively, D is TRBD1 or TRBD2 (6 bases each). Trimming took off 0 bases at V and 2 bases at J, with 9 bases between the two ends. CDR3 size: 15 residues. Germline assignment: CDR1 SGHTS and CDR2 YDEGEE. CDR3 sequence: CASSLVRGAYNEQFF. The CDR3 coding sequence is TGTGCCAGCAGCTTGGTGAGGGGGGCCTACAATGAGCAGTTCTTC.

The gene calls are TRBV7-2 and TRBJ2-2; TRBD1 is a possible D gene (6 bases). Germline V gene data show CDR1 as SGHTA and CDR2 as FQGNSA. Trimming pared 5 bases from V and 0 bases from J, leaving 13 bases between. This CDR3 is built from 16 residues. CDR3 loop: CASSLVGGSNTGELFF. The CDR3, as DNA: TGTGCCAGCAGCCTCGTAGGGGGTTCGAACACCGGGGAGCTGTTTTTT.

V is TRBV6-6 and J is TRBJ2-3, with 7 positions matching TRBD1. With V trimmed by 4 bases and J by 2 bases, 9 bases remained unmatched. The CDR3 is 16 residues long. Germline V CDR1 and CDR2: MNHNY, SVGAGI (reference sequence). CDR3 nucleotides: TGTGCCAGCAGTTCCCCAACAGGGGCGCACACAGATACGCAGTATTTT. Amino acids: CASSSPTGAHTDTQYF.

This CDR3 reads CASTSQSGANVLTF. The CDR3 DNA is TGCGCCAGCACCTCCCAAAGTGGGGCCAACGTCCTGACTTTC. The chain is built from TRBV5-1 and TRBJ2-6; D is uncertain. Germline CDR1 and CDR2: SGHRS and YFSETQ. V lost 6 bases, J lost 3 bases, and 10 bases lay in between. CDR3 length: 14 amino acids.

The CDR3 DNA reads as TGTGCCAGCAGCGCCGGGGACAGGGGGGGCTACGAGCAGTACTTC. This codes for CASSAGDRGGYEQYF. This sequence joins TRBV9 and TRBJ2-7; TRBD1 aligns across 11 bases. CDR1 and CDR2 from the germline V gene are SGDLS and YYNGEE. Trimming at V came to 3 bases and at J to 3 bases, leaving 5 bases not matched to a gene. This CDR3 comprises 15 residues.

The chain links TRBV2 to TRBJ2-7, with D maybe TRBD2 (5 bases). There are 15 residues in the CDR3. The ends were cut back, 4 bases at V and 0 bases at J, with 13 bases in the middle. Germline V CDR1 and CDR2: SNHLY, FYNNEI. CDR3 nucleotides: TGTGCCAGCAGTGTGCGGCGGGCGGACTCCTACGAGCAGTACTTC. It is translated as CASSVRRADSYEQYF.

The chain combines TRBV19 with TRBJ1-5, with no clear D. Trimming took 1 base from V and 6 from J, leaving 16 bases between them. This CDR3 is 16 amino acids long. Germline V gene sequence: CDR1 LNHDA, CDR2 SQIVND (reference sequence). The CDR3 here is CASSIGTRMATQPQHF. The CDR3, as DNA: TGTGCCAGTAGTATAGGTACGCGTATGGCTACTCAGCCCCAGCATTTT.

The J gene is TRBJ2-7, the V gene TRBV11-2, with D perhaps TRBD1 (6 bases). Trimming took off 6 bases at V and 4 bases at J, with 28 bases between the two ends. The CDR3 totals 18 residues. Germline CDR1 is SGHAT and CDR2 is FQNNGV. The CDR3 nucleotides read TGTGCCAGCAGTCTAGGGGGTGGACTTATCTCAACCGCGTACGAGCAGTACTTC. This sequence encodes CASSLGGGLISTAYEQYF.

This chain joins TRBV25-1 and TRBJ2-1; 9 bases line up with TRBD2. V lost 2 bases, J lost 9 bases, and 11 bases stayed unmatched. The CDR3 has 16 amino acids. Germline CDR1 MGHDK, CDR2 SYGVNS. The CDR3 is CASSEERASGKLEQFF. For the CDR3, the DNA is TGTGCCAGCAGTGAAGAGCGGGCTAGCGGGAAACTTGAGCAGTTCTTC.

The rearrangement joins TRBV7-9 to TRBJ2-1; TRBD2 agrees at 9 bases. The CDR3 totals 15 residues. V was clipped by 0 bases and J by 12 bases; unmatched bases: 9. Germline CDR1 SEHNR, CDR2 FQNEAQ (reference sequence). The CDR3 DNA sequence: TGTGCCAGCAGCTTAGCGGGACTAGCAGCTTTAGGGCAGTTCTTC. It codes for CASSLAGLAALGQFF.

In its sample, this clone was seen once. The chain links TRBV7-2 to TRBJ2-7; 7 bases agree with TRBD1. V dropped 5 bases and J dropped 4; count of bases not matched to a gene: 8. The CDR3 contains 14 residues. Germline V gene lookup returns CDR1 SGHTA and CDR2 FQGNSA. CDR3 nucleotide sequence: TGTGCCAGCAGCCCGTCCGGGACAGAGTACGAGCAGTACTTC. Translating it yields CASSPSGTEYEQYF.

The chain uses TRBV19 and TRBJ1-5; tentative D call: TRBD1 (6 bases). The CDR3 consists of 15 residues. Germline V CDR1 and CDR2: LNHDA, SQIVND (reference sequence). Trimming shortened V by 6 bases and J by 0 bases, and 12 bases separated the two germline ends. The CDR3 DNA sequence: TGTGCCAGTAGCAACAGGGACGGTAGCAATCAGCCCCAGCATTTT. It is translated as CASSNRDGSNQPQHF.

This clone was counted a single time. The chain is built from TRBV6-1 and TRBJ1-5; 7 bases match TRBD1. V dropped 2 bases and J dropped 11; count of bases not matched to a gene: 18. Looked up from germline, CDR1 is MNHNS and CDR2 is SASEGT. This CDR3 has 17 residues. The CDR3 reads CASSEHLPDRSNLAQHF. The CDR3 DNA is TGTGCCAGCAGTGAACACCTCCCGGACAGGTCGAATTTGGCCCAGCATTTT.

The chain recombines TRBV6-6 with TRBJ1-2; 7 nucleotides line up with TRBD1. J lost 8 bases, V lost 5 bases, and 14 bases had no gene match. Germline values: CDR1 MNHNY, CDR2 SVGAGI (reference sequence). This CDR3 comprises 15 residues. CDR3: CASSQGRDRKEGYTF. CDR3 DNA sequence: TGTGCCAGCAGTCAAGGCCGGGACAGAAAGGAGGGCTACACCTTC.

The genes are TRBV11-3 and TRBJ1-1; D ambiguous. V shed 1 base and J shed 1 base, with 4 bases lying between them. The CDR3 loop spans 13 amino acids. Germline V lookup: CDR1 SGHNT, CDR2 YENEEA. The CDR3 DNA reads as TGTGCCAGCAGCTTAGCCGCGAACACTGAAGCTTTCTTT. It yields the protein CASSLAANTEAFF.

The CDR3 protein is CASSVTPVIDTEAFF. DNA for the CDR3: TGTGCCAGCAGTGTCACCCCGGTTATTGACACTGAAGCTTTCTTT. This chain connects TRBV9 to TRBJ1-1; D is undetermined. CDR1 and CDR2 (germline): SGDLS, YYNGEE. CDR3 size: 15 residues. Trimming removed 5 bases from V and 3 bases from J, with 17 bases in between.

This chain joins TRBV9 and TRBJ1-2; D is uncertain. The V end lost 0 bases, the J end lost 9 bases, and 18 bases lay between the germline ends. CDR1 and CDR2 from the germline V gene are SGDLS and YYNGEE. CDR3 length equals 15 residues. The CDR3 DNA reads TGTGCCAGCAGCGTAGTCTCGGACCGAACAAGCAGCTACACCTTC. It yields the protein CASSVVSDRTSSYTF.